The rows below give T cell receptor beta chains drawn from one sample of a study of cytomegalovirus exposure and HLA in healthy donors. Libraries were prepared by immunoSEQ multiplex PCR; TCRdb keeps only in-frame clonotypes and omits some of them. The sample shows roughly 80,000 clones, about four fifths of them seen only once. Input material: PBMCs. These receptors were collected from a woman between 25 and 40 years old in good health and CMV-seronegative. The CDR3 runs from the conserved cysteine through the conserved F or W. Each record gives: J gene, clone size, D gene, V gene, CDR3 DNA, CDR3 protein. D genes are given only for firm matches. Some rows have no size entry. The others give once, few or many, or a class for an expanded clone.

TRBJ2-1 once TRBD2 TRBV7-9 TGTGCCAGCAGCTTAGGTGGGAGGGATGAGCAGTTCTTC CASSLGGRDEQFF
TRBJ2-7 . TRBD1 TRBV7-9 TGTGCCAGCAGCTTATTAGGGGGACAGGGGGCCTACGAGCAGTACTTC CASSLLGGQGAYEQYF
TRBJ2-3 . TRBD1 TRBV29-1 TGCAGCGTTGAAGAACAGGGGGCAGTAGCGGAGCCTAGGGGCACAGATACGCAGTATTTT CSVEEQGAVAEPRGTDTQYF
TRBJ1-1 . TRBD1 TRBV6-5 TGTGCCAGCAGTTACGACAGGGGGCGAACTGAAGCTTTCTTT CASSYDRGRTEAFF
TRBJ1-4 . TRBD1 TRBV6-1 TGTGCCAGCAGATTAAACAGGGGGCTGATTGAAAAACTGTTTTTT CASRLNRGLIEKLFF
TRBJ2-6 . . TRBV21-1 TGTGCCAGCCAAGTGGAGGGACTGGCTGGGGCCAACGTCCTGACTTTC CASQVEGLAGANVLTF
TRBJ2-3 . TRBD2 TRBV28 TGTGCCAGCACTATAGCGGGAGCCACAGATACGCAGTATTTT CASTIAGATDTQYF
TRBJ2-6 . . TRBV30 TGTGCCTGGAGTGGCCGGGAACGCTCTGGGGCCAACGTCCTGACTTTC CAWSGRERSGANVLTF
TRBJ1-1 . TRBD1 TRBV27 TGTGCCAGCCGAGGGGGGACAGGGAGGGGTGAAGCTTTCTTT CASRGGTGRGEAFF
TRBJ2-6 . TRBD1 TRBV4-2 TGTGCCAGCAGCCAGACAGGGGGACGCTCTGGGGCCAACGTCCTGACTTTC CASSQTGGRSGANVLTF
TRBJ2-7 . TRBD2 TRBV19 TGTGCCAGTAGTATGAGGCGGGAGAACGAGCAGTACTTC CASSMRRENEQYF
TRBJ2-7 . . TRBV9 TGTGCCAGCAGCGTAGGGGCAGGAACATCCTACGAGCAGTACTTC CASSVGAGTSYEQYF
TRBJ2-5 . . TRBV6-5 TGTGCCAGCAGTTACTTAGGGCAGGGGGAGACCCAGTACTTC CASSYLGQGETQYF
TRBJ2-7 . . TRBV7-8 TGTGCCAGCAGCCCCCGGACTCACACCTCCACCTACGAGCAGTACTTC CASSPRTHTSTYEQYF
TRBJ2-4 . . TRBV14 TGTGCCAGCAGCCACCAGGGGTCCCAAAACATTCAGTACTTC CASSHQGSQNIQYF
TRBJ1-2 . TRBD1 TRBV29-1 TGCAGCGTCGACAGGGGGCTATTTGGCTACACCTTC CSVDRGLFGYTF
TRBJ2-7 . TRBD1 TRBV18 TGTGCCAGCTCACCGTCCGGGACAGTAAAGGGCGAGCAGTACTTC CASSPSGTVKGEQYF
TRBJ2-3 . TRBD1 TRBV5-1 TGCGCCAGCCGTGGACAGGGTTATGAAGATACGCAGTATTTT CASRGQGYEDTQYF
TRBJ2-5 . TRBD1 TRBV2 TGTGCCAGCAGTGAACCCGGGACAGGGGCTGGGCAGTACTTC CASSEPGTGAGQYF
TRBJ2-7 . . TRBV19 TGTGCCAGTAGTAGGGCAGGGACCTACGAGCAGTACTTC CASSRAGTYEQYF
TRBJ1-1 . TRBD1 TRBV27 TGTGCCAGCAGTTTTCTGGGACAGGGGGCGGGCGAGGCTTTCTTT CASSFLGQGAGEAFF
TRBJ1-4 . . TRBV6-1 TGTGCCAGCAAGGGGCTGATTGAAAAACTGTTTTTT CASKGLIEKLFF
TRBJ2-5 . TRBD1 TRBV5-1 TGCGCCAGCAGCAGTGGGACAGTTTCAGCAGAGACCCAGTACTTC CASSSGTVSAETQYF
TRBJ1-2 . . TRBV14 TGTGCCAGCAGCCAAGTCACAGGTTGGGTTGACTATGGCTACACCTTC CASSQVTGWVDYGYTF
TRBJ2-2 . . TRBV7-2 TGTGCCAGCAGCCCACCTGCAGCAGGGACCGGGGAGCTGTTTTTT CASSPPAAGTGELFF
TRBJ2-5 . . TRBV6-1 TGTGCCAGCAGAATAGGGGTCCGGGAGACCCAGTACTTC CASRIGVRETQYF
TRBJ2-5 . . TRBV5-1 TGCGCCAGCAGATCAGGGCCCGGGGAGACCCAGTACTTC CASRSGPGETQYF
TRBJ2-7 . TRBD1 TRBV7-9 TGTTCCAGCAGCTTCGACAGGGGAACCCCCTACGAGCAGTACTTC CSSSFDRGTPYEQYF
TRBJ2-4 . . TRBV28 TGTGCCAGCAGTTGGGGAAACGTGGGGGGTCGGTACTTC CASSWGNVGGRYF
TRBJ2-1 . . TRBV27 TGTGCCAGCAGTTCAACGGGATACAATGAGCAGTTCTTC CASSSTGYNEQFF
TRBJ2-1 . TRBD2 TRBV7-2 TGTGCCAGCAGCTTAGCCCCGGGACTAGCTATGGATGAGCAGTTCTTC CASSLAPGLAMDEQFF
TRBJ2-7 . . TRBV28 TGTGCCAGCAGCGTGGGCCCTTACGAGCAGTACTTC CASSVGPYEQYF
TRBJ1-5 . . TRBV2 TGTGCCAGCAGTCAGTATAGCAATCAGCCCCAGCATTTT CASSQYSNQPQHF
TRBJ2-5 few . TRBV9 TGTGCCAGCAGCGCCGGACTCTTTCAAGAGACCCAGTACTTC CASSAGLFQETQYF
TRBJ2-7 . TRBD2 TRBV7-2 TGTGCCAGCAGCACGCGGGGGGGAGACGAGCAGTACTTC CASSTRGGDEQYF
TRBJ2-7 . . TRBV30 TGTGCCTGGAGTGTTCGAGGGGTAGCGGAGCACTACGAGCAGTACTTC CAWSVRGVAEHYEQYF
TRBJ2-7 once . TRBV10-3 TGTGCCATCAGTGGGACAGCCACCCGTGGCGAGCAGTACTTC CAISGTATRGEQYF
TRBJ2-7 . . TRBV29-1 TGCAGCGTTGCTGCCCCTGGCGGCTACGAGCAGTACTTC CSVAAPGGYEQYF
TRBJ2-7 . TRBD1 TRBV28 TGTGCCAGCAGTATCCCACAGGGGACCTCCTACGAGCAGTACTTC CASSIPQGTSYEQYF
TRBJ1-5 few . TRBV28 TGTGCCAGCAGTGAAAATGTAGGAGAGCCCCAGCATTTT CASSENVGEPQHF